The 32 T cell receptor beta chains below come from one sample, sequenced in a study of T cell changes during pregnancy in multiple sclerosis. Sequencing used immunoSEQ multiplex PCR; TCRdb keeps in-frame clones, though not all of them. The data contain approximately 63,000 clones, approximately 93% of them singletons. The sample consisted of CD8+ T cells from peripheral blood mononuclear cells, taken in the third trimester of pregnancy. The source is a female donor with multiple sclerosis, enrolled in a pregnancy study.

The chain employs TRBV7-9 and TRBJ2-2; 7 positions match TRBD1. CDR3 length: 18 amino acids. Germline assignment: CDR1 SEHNR and CDR2 FQNEAQ (reference sequence). V was clipped by 6 bases and J by 3 bases; unmatched bases: 16. CDR3 in amino acids: CASSWKGATTADTGELFF. CDR3 DNA sequence: TGTGCCAGCAGTTGGAAGGGGGCTACCACCGCTGACACCGGGGAGCTGTTTTTT.

The rearrangement links TRBV19 to TRBJ1-5; D remains unclear. This CDR3 has 13 residues. Trimming pared 4 bases from V and 7 bases from J, leaving 11 bases between. The germline gives CDR1 LNHDA, CDR2 SQIVND (reference sequence). The CDR3 DNA sequence: TGTGCCAGTAGTACTTTCGGGGAACAGCCCCAGCATTTT. Amino acid sequence: CASSTFGEQPQHF.

The J gene is TRBJ1-1, the V gene TRBV9, with a tentative D call TRBD1 (6 bases). Germline V gene lookup returns CDR1 SGDLS and CDR2 YYNGEE. The CDR3 is 17 residues long. Between the trimmed V and J ends, which lost 3 bases and 0 bases, there was a span of 18 bases. CDR3 loop: CASSAVWGQDLNTEAFF. The CDR3 coding sequence is TGTGCCAGCAGCGCCGTTTGGGGGCAGGATTTGAACACTGAAGCTTTCTTT.

The chain uses TRBV7-6 and TRBJ2-7, with TRBD1 identical over 10 bases. The trim removed 5 bases at V and 4 bases at J, leaving 8 bases unmatched. This CDR3 has 15 residues. Germline CDR1 is SGHVS and CDR2 is FNYEAQ. This CDR3 is CASSPTDRGQYEQYF. Here the CDR3 DNA reads TGTGCCAGCAGCCCCACCGACAGGGGGCAGTACGAGCAGTACTTC.

The chain carries TRBV11-1 and TRBJ2-1; 10 bases are a match to TRBD2. CDR3 size: 15 residues. V lost 1 base, J lost 5 bases, and 2 bases stayed unmatched. Germline lookup yields CDR1 SGHAT and CDR2 FQDESV (reference sequence). The CDR3 coding sequence is TGTGCCAGCAGCTTAGGGACTAGCGGCCACAATGAGCAGTTCTTC. Translating gives CASSLGTSGHNEQFF.

The CDR3 here is CASSPNIQGENTEAFF. The CDR3 DNA reads TGTGCCAGCAGCCCAAACATACAGGGGGAGAACACTGAAGCTTTCTTT. The chain is built from TRBV7-9 and TRBJ1-1, with 8 bases fitting TRBD1. The germline V gene has CDR1 SEHNR and CDR2 FQNEAQ (reference sequence). The CDR3 contains 16 residues. J lost 1 base, V lost 5 bases, and 9 bases had no gene match.

The rearrangement links TRBV27 to TRBJ2-7; D remains unclear. Germline lookup yields CDR1 MNHEY and CDR2 SMNVEV (reference sequence). The CDR3 consists of 13 residues. The V end lost 2 bases, the J end lost 3 bases, and 8 bases lay between the germline ends. CDR3 in DNA: TGTGCCAGCAGTTTAACTTCGAACTACGAGCAGTACTTC. It specifies CASSLTSNYEQYF.

The chain couples TRBV5-1 to TRBJ2-2, with D possibly matching TRBD2 (6 bases). The CDR3 is made up of 16 amino acids. The germline gives CDR1 SGHRS, CDR2 YFSETQ. Trimming left V 0 bases short and J 1 base short, with 10 bases between. The CDR3 here is CASSLVGGKNTGELFF. The CDR3 nucleotides are TGCGCCAGCAGCTTGGTTGGCGGGAAGAACACCGGGGAGCTGTTTTTT.

About this clone: The junction shows a germline mismatch at one end, possibly a read error. The V call is TRBV27, the J call TRBJ2-7; D is possibly TRBD2 (5 bases). The CDR3 loop spans 9 amino acids. Per the germline V gene, CDR1 is MNHEY and CDR2 is SMNVEV (reference sequence). CDR3 in DNA: TGTGCCAGCAAACTACGGACTTCCTTC. It encodes CASKLRTSF.

The chain links TRBV27 to TRBJ2-3, with a weak D call TRBD1 (5 bases). V lost 7 bases and J lost 3, with 5 bases in between. Looked up from germline, CDR1 is MNHEY and CDR2 is SMNVEV (reference sequence). The CDR3 is 11 amino acids. DNA for the CDR3: TGTGCCAGCACAGGGACAGATACGCAGTATTTT. It specifies CASTGTDTQYF.

The chain links TRBV6-5 to TRBJ2-2, with D tentatively TRBD1 (6 bases). The V and J ends lost 2 bases and 6 bases respectively, with 7 bases between them. This CDR3 region has 13 residues. Germline V gene data show CDR1 as MNHEY and CDR2 as SVGAGI. The CDR3 is CASSYRTAGELFF. CDR3 sequence (DNA): TGTGCCAGCAGTTACCGGACAGCCGGGGAGCTGTTTTTT.

This clone appeared a single time. V and J are TRBV27 and TRBJ2-5; 7 bases are a match to TRBD1. The V and J ends lost 2 bases and 1 base, in that order; junction bases with no gene match: 7. Germline-derived CDR1 and CDR2 are MNHEY and SMNVEV (reference sequence). The CDR3 is 16 residues long. CDR3 in DNA: TGTGCCAGCAGTTTAGCTCCCGGGACAGCCCAAGAGACCCAGTACTTC. Protein product: CASSLAPGTAQETQYF.

The chain links TRBV27 to TRBJ1-2, with 8 bases fitting TRBD1. This CDR3 contains 17 residues. Trimming at V came to 4 bases and at J to 2 bases, leaving 12 bases not matched to a gene. CDR1 is MNHEY and CDR2 is SMNVEV in the germline V gene (reference sequence). CDR3 bases: TGTGCCAGCAGTTCTTTGACAGGGGCCACTGGGAACTATGGCTACACCTTC. Its translation is CASSSLTGATGNYGYTF.

This sequence joins TRBV19 and TRBJ1-4, with D perhaps TRBD1 (5 bases). Germline CDR1 is LNHDA and CDR2 is SQIVND (reference sequence). This CDR3 is 18 amino acids long. Trimming stripped 3 bases from V and 4 bases from J, with 21 bases between. CDR3 nucleotides: TGTGCCAGTAGTATCCCCGGACACGTTGGGACTCTTAATGAAAAACTGTTTTTT. Its protein product is CASSIPGHVGTLNEKLFF.

The chain joins TRBV9 to TRBJ2-1, with 8 bases matching TRBD2. CDR3 length equals 15 residues. Germline CDR1 is SGDLS and CDR2 is YYNGEE. V lost 7 bases to trimming and J lost 5 bases; unmatched junction nucleotides: 11. CDR3 sequence reads: CASSPSGSGNNEQFF. In nucleotides, the CDR3 is TGTGCCAGCTCCCCGAGCGGGAGTGGTAACAATGAGCAGTTCTTC.

The J gene is TRBJ1-3, the V gene TRBV6-7; 9 nucleotides match TRBD1. TRBV6-7 falls under the ORF class, with uncertain function. The CDR3 has 16 amino acids. V gave up 6 bases and J gave up 0 bases; unmatched junction bases: 6. The CDR3 sequence is CASRPSQGASGNTIYF. The CDR3 coding sequence is TGTGCCAGCAGACCTTCACAGGGGGCCTCTGGAAACACCATATATTTT.

This chain links TRBV9 with TRBJ1-2; the match to TRBD1 covers 11 bases. There are 17 residues in the CDR3. V lost 3 bases to trimming and J lost 0 bases; unmatched junction nucleotides: 7. Germline V gene lookup returns CDR1 SGDLS and CDR2 YYNGEE. The CDR3 region has the DNA TGTGCCAGCAGCGGGGACAGGGGGGGGGTAACTAACTATGGCTACACCTTC. The encoded protein is CASSGDRGGVTNYGYTF.

Only one count was recorded for this clone. The chain carries TRBV6-4 and TRBJ2-3; D remains ambiguous. Germline values: CDR1 MRHNA, CDR2 SNTAGT. CDR3 length equals 15 residues. The ends were cut back, 5 bases at V and 0 bases at J, with 12 bases in the middle. The CDR3 is CASSPSGSSTDTQYF. Here the CDR3 DNA reads TGTGCCAGCAGTCCATCCGGGTCTAGCACAGATACGCAGTATTTT.

V gene TRBV27 combines with J gene TRBJ2-3; possible D gene TRBD1, 7 bases. Germline-derived CDR1 and CDR2 are MNHEY and SMNVEV (reference sequence). Trimming stripped 6 bases from V and 4 bases from J, with 17 bases between. CDR3 size: 15 residues. CDR3 nucleotides: TGTGCCAGCAGCTATACGGGGGACAGCCCAGATACGCAGTATTTT. Protein: CASSYTGDSPDTQYF.

This chain links TRBV21-1 with TRBJ1-3; no check of the table's D call, TRBD1, against the DNA was made. TRBV21-1 is a pseudogene segment. The CDR3 consists of 18 residues. CDR3 amino acids: CASSKAALDRGSGNTIYF. The CDR3 DNA is TGTGCCAGCAGCAAAGCTGCCCTTGACAGGGGGTCTGGAAACACCATATATTTT.

V usage is TRBV29-1 and J usage is TRBJ2-7, with D perhaps TRBD1 (6 bases). Germline V gene lookup returns CDR1 SQVTM and CDR2 ANQGSEA. The CDR3 runs 15 residues. V was clipped by 4 bases and J by 2 bases, with 18 bases between them. The DNA of the CDR3 is TGCAGCGTTGGGGGAACCGGGACATCGACCTACGAGCAGTACTTC. This sequence encodes CSVGGTGTSTYEQYF.

The chain's CDR3 is CASSMGQGNAGELFF. CDR3 bases: TGCGCCAGCAGCATGGGACAGGGTAACGCCGGGGAGCTGTTTTTT. The V gene is TRBV5-1, the J gene TRBJ2-2, with TRBD1 matching 9 bases. V trimming: 4 bases; J trimming: 6 bases; junction bases outside the gene matches: 7. CDR3 length: 15 amino acids. CDR1 and CDR2 (germline): SGHRS, YFSETQ.

The J gene is TRBJ1-1, the V gene TRBV6-5; 7 nucleotides align to TRBD1. Per germline, CDR1 MNHEY and CDR2 SVGAGI. J lost 1 base, V lost 2 bases, and 4 bases had no gene match. The CDR3 is made up of 15 amino acids. CDR3 in DNA: TGTGCCAGCAGTTACGGGGACAGCAGGAACACTGAAGCTTTCTTT. It yields the protein CASSYGDSRNTEAFF.

The chain joins TRBV29-1 to TRBJ2-2; TRBD1 agrees at 7 bases. J was trimmed by 5 bases and V by 4 bases; bases with no gene match: 4. The CDR3 runs 13 residues. Germline V CDR1 and CDR2: SQVTM, ANQGSEA. DNA for the CDR3: TGCAGCGTTGTAACAGGGGAAACCGGGGAGCTGTTTTTT. Protein: CSVVTGETGELFF.

The chain combines TRBV25-1 with TRBJ2-1; TRBD2 matches at 7 bases. The length of the CDR3 is 14 residues. Germline V gene sequence: CDR1 MGHDK, CDR2 SYGVNS. V lost 6 bases to trimming and J lost 6 bases; unmatched junction nucleotides: 8. Here the CDR3 reads CASRSLSGVNEQFF. CDR3 sequence (DNA): TGTGCCAGCAGATCACTCAGCGGGGTCAATGAGCAGTTCTTC.

The chain carries TRBV27 and TRBJ2-7, with D unclear. Deletions cut 0 bases from V and 2 bases from J, with 5 bases between. Per the germline V gene, CDR1 is MNHEY and CDR2 is SMNVEV (reference sequence). The CDR3 sequence is 13 residues long. The CDR3 DNA reads as TGTGCCAGCAGTTTATCCCTTACCTACGAGCAGTACTTC. This codes for CASSLSLTYEQYF.

The chain employs TRBV5-6 and TRBJ1-4; 8 positions agree with TRBD1. There are 16 residues in the CDR3. V was clipped by 2 bases and J by 3 bases; unmatched bases: 6. The germline gives CDR1 SGHDT, CDR2 YYEEEE. In nucleotides, the CDR3 is TGTGCCAGCAGCTTTTCCCTGGGACAGGCTAATGAAAAACTGTTTTTT. Translated: CASSFSLGQANEKLFF.

The rearrangement links TRBV4-2 to TRBJ2-1; 10 bases align to TRBD2. The CDR3 totals 15 residues. From germline, CDR1 is LGHNA and CDR2 YNFKEQ. V trimming: 0 bases; J trimming: 4 bases; junction bases outside the gene matches: 0. The DNA of the CDR3 is TGTGCCAGCAGCCAAGAAGCGGGAGGGTACAATGAGCAGTTCTTC. Its translation: CASSQEAGGYNEQFF.

This rearrangement joins TRBV5-1 to TRBJ2-6, with no clear D. The CDR3 loop spans 16 amino acids. Trimming took off 6 bases at V and 0 bases at J, with 13 bases between the two ends. CDR1 is SGHRS and CDR2 is YFSETQ in the germline V gene. The CDR3 bases are TGCGCCAGCATGCCAGGCTTCACCTCTGGGGCCAACGTCCTGACTTTC. Translation: CASMPGFTSGANVLTF.

The J gene is TRBJ2-7, the V gene TRBV29-1; D possibly corresponds to TRBD2 (6 bases). Germline V gene data show CDR1 as SQVTM and CDR2 as ANQGSEA. CDR3 length equals 16 residues. V was pared by 5 bases and J by 0 bases, with 20 bases between. The CDR3 DNA sequence: TGCAGCGTTTCGGGACTCCGTACTTCTAGCTCCTACGAGCAGTACTTC. It codes for CSVSGLRTSSSYEQYF.

This chain links TRBV29-1 with TRBJ1-2; 7 positions agree with TRBD1. Trimming took 3 bases from V and 4 from J; bases not matched to a gene: 11. Germline V gene lookup returns CDR1 SQVTM and CDR2 ANQGSEA. The CDR3 extends over 15 amino acids. In DNA, the CDR3 is TGCAGCGTTGAGAAACAGGGGAAGGAGGGCTATGGCTACACCTTC. It translates to CSVEKQGKEGYGYTF.

This rearrangement joins TRBV2 to TRBJ2-7; D is undetermined. CDR3 length: 11 amino acids. Deletions cut 5 bases from V and 4 bases from J, with 6 bases between. The germline CDR1 and CDR2 sequences are SNHLY and FYNNEI. The CDR3 spells CASSSNYEQYF. The CDR3 DNA reads TGTGCCAGCAGTAGCAATTACGAGCAGTACTTC.